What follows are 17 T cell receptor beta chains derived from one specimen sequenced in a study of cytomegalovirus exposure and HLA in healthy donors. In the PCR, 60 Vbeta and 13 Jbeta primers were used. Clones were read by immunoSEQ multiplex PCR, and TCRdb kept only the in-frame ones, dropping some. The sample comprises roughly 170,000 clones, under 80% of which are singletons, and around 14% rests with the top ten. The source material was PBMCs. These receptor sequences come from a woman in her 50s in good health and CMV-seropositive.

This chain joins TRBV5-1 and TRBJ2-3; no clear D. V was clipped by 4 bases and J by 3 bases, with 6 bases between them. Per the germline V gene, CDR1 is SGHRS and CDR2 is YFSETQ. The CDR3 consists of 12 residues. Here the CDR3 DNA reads TGCGCCAGCAGCGGTGAGACAGATACGCAGTATTTT. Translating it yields CASSGETDTQYF.

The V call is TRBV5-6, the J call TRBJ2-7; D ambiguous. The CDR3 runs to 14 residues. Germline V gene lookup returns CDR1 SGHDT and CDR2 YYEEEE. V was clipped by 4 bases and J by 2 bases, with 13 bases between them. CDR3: CASSGQASAYEQYF. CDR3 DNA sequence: TGTGCCAGCAGCGGGCAGGCTTCAGCCTACGAGCAGTACTTC. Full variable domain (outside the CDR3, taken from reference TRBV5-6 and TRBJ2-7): DAGVTQSPTHLIKTRGQQVTLRCSPKSGHDTVSWYQQALGQGPQFIFQYYEEEERQRGNFPDRFSGHQFPNYSSELNVNALLLGDSALYLCASSGQASAYEQYFGPGTRLTVT.

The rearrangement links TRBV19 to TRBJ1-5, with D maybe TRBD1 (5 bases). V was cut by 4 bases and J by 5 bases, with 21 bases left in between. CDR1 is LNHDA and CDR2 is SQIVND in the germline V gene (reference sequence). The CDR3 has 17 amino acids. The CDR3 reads CASSKRGRGLKDQPQHF. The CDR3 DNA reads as TGTGCCAGTAGTAAAAGAGGGAGGGGATTGAAAGATCAGCCCCAGCATTTT.

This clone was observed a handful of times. The DNA for the CDR3 is TGTGCTAGTGGTCCCGACTACGAGCAGTACTTC. It specifies CASGPDYEQYF. The chain employs TRBV12-5 and TRBJ2-5, with D uncertain. The J call may be wrong; the DNA end is better matched by TRBJ2-7. This CDR3 contains 11 residues. Germline V lookup: CDR1 LGHNT, CDR2 FRNRAP.

CDR3 nucleotide sequence: TGTGCCAGCAGCTTATCACTCGTCAATGAGCAGTTCTTC. It translates to CASSLSLVNEQFF. The chain employs TRBV7-2 and TRBJ2-1, with D unresolved. V lost 2 bases and J lost 6, with 8 bases in between. The CDR3 extends over 13 amino acids. Germline-derived CDR1 and CDR2 are SGHTA and FQGNSA.

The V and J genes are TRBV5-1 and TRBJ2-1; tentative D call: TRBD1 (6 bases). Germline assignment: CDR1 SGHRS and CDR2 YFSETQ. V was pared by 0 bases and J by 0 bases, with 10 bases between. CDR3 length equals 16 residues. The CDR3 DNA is TGCGCCAGCAGCTTGGATGAGGGACACTCCTACAATGAGCAGTTCTTC. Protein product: CASSLDEGHSYNEQFF.

The CDR3 sequence: CASRGQGENSPLHF. CDR3 bases: TGTGCCAGCAGAGGACAGGGGGAGAATTCACCCCTCCACTTT. The chain has TRBV6-5 and TRBJ1-6; 10 nucleotides align to TRBD1. Germline CDR1 reads MNHEY; CDR2 reads SVGAGI. The CDR3 spans 14 residues. Trimming cost V 6 bases and J 7 bases; bases outside gene matches: 3.

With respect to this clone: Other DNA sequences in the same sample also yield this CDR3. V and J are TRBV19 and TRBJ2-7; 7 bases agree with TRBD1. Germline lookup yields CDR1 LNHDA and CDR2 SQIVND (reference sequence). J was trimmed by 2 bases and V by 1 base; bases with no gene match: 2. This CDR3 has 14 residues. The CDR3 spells CASSIGTGPYEQYF. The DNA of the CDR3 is TGTGCCAGTAGTATAGGGACAGGTCCCTACGAGCAGTACTTC.

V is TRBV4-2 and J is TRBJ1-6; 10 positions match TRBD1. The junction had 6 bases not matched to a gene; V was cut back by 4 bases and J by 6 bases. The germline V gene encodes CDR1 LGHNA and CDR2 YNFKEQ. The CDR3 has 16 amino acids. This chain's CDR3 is CASSPERTGGNSPLHF. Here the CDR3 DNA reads TGTGCCAGCAGCCCGGAGAGGACAGGGGGTAATTCACCCCTCCACTTT.

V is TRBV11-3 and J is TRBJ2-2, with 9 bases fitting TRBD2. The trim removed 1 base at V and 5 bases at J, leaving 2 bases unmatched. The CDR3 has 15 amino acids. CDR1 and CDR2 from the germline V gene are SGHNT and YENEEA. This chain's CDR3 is CASSLGLAGTGELFF. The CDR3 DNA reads TGTGCCAGCAGCTTAGGGCTAGCGGGGACCGGGGAGCTGTTTTTT.

CDR3: CASSERDRTTDTQYF. Here the CDR3 DNA reads TGTGCCAGCAGTGAAAGGGACAGAACCACAGATACGCAGTATTTT. V usage is TRBV6-1 and J usage is TRBJ2-3, with 7 bases fitting TRBD1. The germline CDR1 and CDR2 sequences are MNHNS and SASEGT. Trimming cost V 2 bases and J 2 bases; bases outside gene matches: 4. The CDR3 has 15 amino acids.

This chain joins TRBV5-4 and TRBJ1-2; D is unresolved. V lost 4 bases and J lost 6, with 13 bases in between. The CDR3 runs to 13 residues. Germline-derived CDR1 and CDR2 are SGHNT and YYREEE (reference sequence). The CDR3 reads CASSTGEYNGYTF. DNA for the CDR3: TGTGCCAGCAGCACCGGGGAATACAATGGCTACACCTTC. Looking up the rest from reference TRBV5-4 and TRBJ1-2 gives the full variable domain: ETGVTQSPTHLIKTRGQQVTLRCSSQSGHNTVSWYQQALGQGPQFIFQYYREEENGRGNFPPRFSGLQFPNYSSELNVNALELDDSALYLCASSTGEYNGYTFGSGTRLTVV.

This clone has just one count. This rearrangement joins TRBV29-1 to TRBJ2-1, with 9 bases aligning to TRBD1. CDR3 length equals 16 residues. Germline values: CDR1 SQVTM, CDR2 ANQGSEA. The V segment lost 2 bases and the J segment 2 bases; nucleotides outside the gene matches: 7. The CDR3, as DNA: TGCAGCGTTGAAAGGGGGGACAGGGAGACCTACAATGAGCAGTTCTTC. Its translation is CSVERGDRETYNEQFF.

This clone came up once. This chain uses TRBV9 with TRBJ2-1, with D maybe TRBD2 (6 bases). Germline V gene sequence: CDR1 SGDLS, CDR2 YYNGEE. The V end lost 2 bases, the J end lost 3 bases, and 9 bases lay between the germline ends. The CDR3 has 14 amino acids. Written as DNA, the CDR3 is TGTGCCAGCAGCGTCGTGACTAGCTACAATGAGCAGTTCTTC. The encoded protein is CASSVVTSYNEQFF.

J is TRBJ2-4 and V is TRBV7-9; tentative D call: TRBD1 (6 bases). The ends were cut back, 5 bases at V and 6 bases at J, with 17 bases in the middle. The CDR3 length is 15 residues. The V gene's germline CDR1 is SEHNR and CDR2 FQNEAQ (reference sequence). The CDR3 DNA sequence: TGTGCCAGCAGCCCCCCAGGGGATTTTGGAAACATTCAGTACTTC. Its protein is CASSPPGDFGNIQYF.

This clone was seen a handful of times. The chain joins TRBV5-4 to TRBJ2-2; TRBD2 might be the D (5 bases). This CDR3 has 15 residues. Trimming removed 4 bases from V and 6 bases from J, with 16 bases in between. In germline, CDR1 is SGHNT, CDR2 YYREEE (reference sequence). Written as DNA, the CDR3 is TGTGCCAGCAGCCGGACTCTCTCGGAGGCCGGGGAGCTGTTTTTT. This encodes CASSRTLSEAGELFF.

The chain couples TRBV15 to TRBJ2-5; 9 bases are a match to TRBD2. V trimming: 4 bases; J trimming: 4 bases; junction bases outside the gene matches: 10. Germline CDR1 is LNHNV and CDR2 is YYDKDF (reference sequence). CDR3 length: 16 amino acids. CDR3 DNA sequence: TGTGCCACCAGCAAAGAGCGGGGGGCCGGAGGAGAGACCCAGTACTTC. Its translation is CATSKERGAGGETQYF.